This T cell receptor (beta chain) was sequenced for a study of cytomegalovirus exposure and HLA in healthy donors. Use of 60 Vbeta and 13 Jbeta primers characterized the PCR. The method was immunoSEQ multiplex PCR; TCRdb's version includes in-frame clones alone and lacks a portion of them. The sample includes about 170,000 clones, roughly 67% of them seen just once. The CDR3 is made up of 13 amino acids. The ends lost 5 bases at V and 4 bases at J; junction bases unmatched: 4. Germline V gene lookup returns CDR1 PRHDT and CDR2 FYEKMQ (reference sequence). Concerning this clone: Its antigen is as yet unknown. Other nucleotide sequences from this sample produce the same CDR3.

Study-level findings and limits: There were three CMV-associated chains whose specificity for CMV antigens was confirmed in vitro. A later analysis linked a missense DCLRE1C variant to TCR beta V- and J-gene trimming. Highly shared variants forming one cluster were likely a sequencing artifact.

The gene calls are TRBV13 and TRBJ2-7; 8 bases line up with TRBD2. The receptor was isolated from a woman younger than 35 in good health and CMV-seropositive. The sample consisted of PBMCs. CDR3 loop: CASSPSGGYEQYF. The CDR3 coding sequence is TGTGCCAGCAGCCCCTCGGGGGGGTACGAGCAGTACTTC. The variable domain in full, with the rest retrieved from reference TRBV13 and TRBJ2-7, is AAGVIQSPRHLIKEKRETATLKCYPIPRHDTVYWYQQGPGQDPQFLISFYEKMQSDKGSIPDRFSAQQFSDYHSELNMSSLELGDSALYFCASSPSGGYEQYFGPGTRLTVT.